The sequence of this T cell receptor (beta chain) was determined in a study of T cells in Graves' hyperthyroidism and ophthalmopathy. General observations from the study: Blood also showed most of the thyroid clonotypes that were expanded above 0.001.

Diagnosis rested on symptoms, serum thyroxine and TRAb, thyroid ultrasound, and orbital computed tomography. Amplified TCR beta CDR3 regions derived from RNA transcripts. In the first-round RT-PCR of the TCR CDR3, the HTBI primer set was used. Via MiXCR, TCRdb re-called the multiplex PCR reads, giving one row per CDR3 protein. The sample includes more than 500,000 distinct CDR3 sequences, around 43% of them seen just once. Concerning this clonotype: The antigen is undetermined. The junction departs from the called germline gene at one end, perhaps through a read error.

The CDR3 runs to 12 residues. Germline V gene data show CDR1 as ENHRY and CDR2 as SYGVKD. This rearrangement joins TRBV10-3 to TRBJ1-2; D is perhaps TRBD1 (5 bases). The sequence derives from an adult woman with Graves' disease, either hyperthyroidism or ophthalmopathy (not recorded which). Material for sequencing was peripheral blood or thyroid tissue (not recorded which). The DNA for the CDR3 is TGTGCCATCAAAGGGGACGGTTATGGCTACACCTTT. Translation: CAIKGDGYGYTF.